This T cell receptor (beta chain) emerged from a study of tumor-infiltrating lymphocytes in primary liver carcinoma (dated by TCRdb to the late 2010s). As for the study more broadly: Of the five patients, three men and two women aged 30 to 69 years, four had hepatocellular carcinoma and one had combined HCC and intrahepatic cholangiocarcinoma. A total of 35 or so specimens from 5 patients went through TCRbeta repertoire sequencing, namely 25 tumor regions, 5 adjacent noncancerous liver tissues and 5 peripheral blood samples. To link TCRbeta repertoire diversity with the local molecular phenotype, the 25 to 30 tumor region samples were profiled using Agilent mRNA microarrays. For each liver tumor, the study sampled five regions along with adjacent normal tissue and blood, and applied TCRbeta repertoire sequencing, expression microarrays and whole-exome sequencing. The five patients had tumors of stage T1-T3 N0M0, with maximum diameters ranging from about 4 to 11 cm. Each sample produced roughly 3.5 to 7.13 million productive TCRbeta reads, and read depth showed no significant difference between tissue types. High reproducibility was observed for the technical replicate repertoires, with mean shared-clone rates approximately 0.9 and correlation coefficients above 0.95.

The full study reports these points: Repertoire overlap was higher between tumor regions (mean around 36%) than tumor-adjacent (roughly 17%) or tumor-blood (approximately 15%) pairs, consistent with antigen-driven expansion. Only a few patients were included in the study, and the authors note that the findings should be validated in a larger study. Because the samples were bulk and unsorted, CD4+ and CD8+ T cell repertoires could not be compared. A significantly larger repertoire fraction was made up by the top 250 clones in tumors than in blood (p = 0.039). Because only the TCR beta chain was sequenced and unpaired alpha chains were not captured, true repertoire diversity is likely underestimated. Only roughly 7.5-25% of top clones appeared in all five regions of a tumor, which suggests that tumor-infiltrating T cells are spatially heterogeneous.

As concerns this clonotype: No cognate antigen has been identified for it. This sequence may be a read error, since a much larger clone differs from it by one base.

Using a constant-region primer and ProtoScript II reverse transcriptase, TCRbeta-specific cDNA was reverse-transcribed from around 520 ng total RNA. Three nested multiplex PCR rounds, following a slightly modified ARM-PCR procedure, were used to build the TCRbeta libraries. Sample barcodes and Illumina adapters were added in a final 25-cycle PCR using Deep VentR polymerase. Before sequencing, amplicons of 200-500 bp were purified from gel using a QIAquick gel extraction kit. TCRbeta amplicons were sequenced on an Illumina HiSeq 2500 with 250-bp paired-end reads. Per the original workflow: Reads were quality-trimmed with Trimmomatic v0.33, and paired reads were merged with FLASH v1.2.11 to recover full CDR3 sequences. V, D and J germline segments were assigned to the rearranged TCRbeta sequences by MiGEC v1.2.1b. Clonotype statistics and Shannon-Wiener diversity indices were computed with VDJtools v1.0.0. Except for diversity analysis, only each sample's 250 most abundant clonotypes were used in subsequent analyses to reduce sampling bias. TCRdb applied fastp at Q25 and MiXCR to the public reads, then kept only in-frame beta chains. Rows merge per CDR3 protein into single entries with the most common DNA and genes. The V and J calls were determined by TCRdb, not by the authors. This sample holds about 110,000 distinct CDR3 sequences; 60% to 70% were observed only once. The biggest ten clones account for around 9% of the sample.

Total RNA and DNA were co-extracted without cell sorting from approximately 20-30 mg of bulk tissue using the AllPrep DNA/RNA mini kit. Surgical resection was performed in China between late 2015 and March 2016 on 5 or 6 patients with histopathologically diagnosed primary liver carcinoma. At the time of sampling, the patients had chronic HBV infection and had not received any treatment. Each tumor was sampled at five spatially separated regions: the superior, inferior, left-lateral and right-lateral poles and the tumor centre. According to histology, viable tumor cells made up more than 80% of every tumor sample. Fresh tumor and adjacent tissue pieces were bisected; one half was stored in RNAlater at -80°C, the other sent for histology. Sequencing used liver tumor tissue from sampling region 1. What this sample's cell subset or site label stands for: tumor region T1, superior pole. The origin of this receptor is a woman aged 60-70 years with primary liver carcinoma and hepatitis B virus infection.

The DNA sequence follows: TGTGCCAGCAGTTTATTGAGCAATGAGCAGCTCTTC. It encodes CASSLLSNEQLF. The chain is assembled from TRBV12-3 or TRBV12-4 and TRBJ2-1; no D gene is confidently identified. Including cysteine and phenylalanine, the CDR3 has 12 amino acids. The sequence is cut down to CDR3 DNA, 36 bases in frame from base 1.